This entry lists 8 T cell receptor beta chains sequenced from one sample in a study of cytomegalovirus exposure and HLA in healthy donors. Use of 60 Vbeta and 13 Jbeta primers characterized the PCR. Clones were sequenced by immunoSEQ multiplex PCR, and TCRdb holds only the in-frame ones, with some missing. The sample shows 85,000 to 120,000 clones, about three quarters of them seen only once. Sequenced: PBMCs. The receptor source for this set is a woman in her 50s in good health and CMV-seropositive.

This clone has just a few counts. The J gene is TRBJ1-1, the V gene TRBV4-2; D may be TRBD1 (5 bases). The length of the CDR3 is 14 residues. V was cut by 2 bases and J by 6 bases, with 13 bases left in between. Germline V gives CDR1 LGHNA, CDR2 YNFKEQ. Written as DNA, the CDR3 is TGTGCCAGCAGCCAATGGTCAGGGTCGGCTGAAGCTTTCTTT. Protein sequence: CASSQWSGSAEAFF.

J is TRBJ1-2 and V is TRBV6-1, with TRBD1 matching over 7 bases. CDR3 size: 20 residues. Unmatched junction bases numbered 16, after V lost 0 bases and J lost 0 bases. Germline loops: CDR1 MNHNS, CDR2 SASEGT. This CDR3 is CASSEALPTRGHGANYGYTF. The CDR3 DNA follows: TGTGCCAGCAGTGAAGCGCTTCCGACAAGGGGGCATGGAGCTAACTATGGCTACACCTTC.

The chain couples TRBV6-1 to TRBJ2-3, with 7 bases lining up with TRBD1. J was trimmed by 3 bases and V by 7 bases; bases with no gene match: 4. The CDR3 runs 13 residues. Germline values: CDR1 MNHNS, CDR2 SASEGT. The CDR3: CASKGAWTDTQYF. CDR3 bases: TGTGCCAGCAAGGGGGCCTGGACAGATACGCAGTATTTT.

The rearrangement uses TRBV28 and TRBJ2-5; maybe TRBD1 (6 bases). The DNA end is more similar to TRBJ2-7, so the J call may be wrong. This CDR3 is built from 14 residues. CDR1 and CDR2 (germline): MDHEN, SYDVKM. The CDR3 DNA sequence: TGTGCCAGCACCCTAAGGACAGTCTCCTACGAGCAGTACTTC. The encoded protein is CASTLRTVSYEQYF.

The chain links TRBV5-4 to TRBJ1-3; TRBD1 agrees at 8 bases. The CDR3 runs 13 residues. V lost 4 bases to trimming and J lost 9 bases; unmatched junction nucleotides: 6. From germline, CDR1 is SGHNT and CDR2 YYREEE (reference sequence). The CDR3 nucleotides read TGTGCCAGCAGCGCGGGACAGGTCGGCACCATATATTTT. Its protein is CASSAGQVGTIYF.

CDR3 sequence reads: CASKKGSMNTEAFF. The CDR3 DNA follows: TGTGCCAGCAAGAAAGGGAGTATGAACACTGAAGCTTTCTTT. The rearrangement links TRBV7-2 to TRBJ1-1; D uncertain. This CDR3 is built from 14 residues. Germline V gene lookup returns CDR1 SGHTA and CDR2 FQGNSA. Trimming removed 7 bases at V and 0 bases at J, with 12 bases between.

The chain joins TRBV6-6 to TRBJ1-3; the D is unclear. This CDR3 region has 12 residues. The V end was cut by 10 bases, the J end by 0 bases, with 7 bases between. Looked up from germline, CDR1 is MNHNY and CDR2 is SVGAGI (reference sequence). CDR3 amino acids: CATVASGNTIYF. The DNA for the CDR3 is TGTGCCACAGTGGCCTCTGGAAACACCATATATTTT.

The rearrangement links TRBV30 to TRBJ2-5; D not resolved. Per the germline V gene, CDR1 is GTSNPN and CDR2 is SVGIG (reference sequence). Deletions cut 5 bases from V and 8 bases from J, with 15 bases between. The length of the CDR3 is 12 residues. The CDR3, as DNA: TGTGCCTGGCGAGCCCCGAACTATACCCAGTACTTC. Amino acid sequence: CAWRAPNYTQYF.